This TCR beta chain was identified in a study of CD8 T cells in ankylosing spondylitis (dated by TCRdb to the late 2010s). With regard to the full study: To find TCR variants linked to disease, the study profiled T cell receptor beta repertoires in ankylosing spondylitis patients and healthy donors. In total, the full study cohort was made up of about 110 healthy donors and approximately 27 ankylosing spondylitis patients. Peripheral blood samples were taken, and synovial fluid was additionally collected from ankylosing spondylitis patients. General conclusions and limits of the study: Some TCR beta motif variants had previously been reported in synovial fluid and blood of reactive arthritis patients, which suggested common disease-initiation mechanisms. According to the report, matched synovial fluid samples from ankylosing spondylitis patients were significantly enriched for the disease-linked clones. A TCR beta motif of several highly homologous amino acid variants appeared characteristic of blood from ankylosing spondylitis patients. The disease-linked clones showed a CD8+ phenotype and occurred at relatively low frequencies in peripheral blood.

The table lists this clonotype with many counts. The antigen it binds to is not known. Qualities for individual bases were not recorded, and no much larger clone is one base off. The listed sequencing device is Illumina HiSeq 2500. Quantitative 5'-RACE with molecular barcodes was the method used to prepare the TCR beta libraries. The study's own analysis went as follows. A new computational method based on a probabilistic model of VDJ rearrangement was used to identify disease-linked TCR variants. TCRdb took the public reads, trimmed them with fastp at Q25, ran MiXCR for clone calling and kept in-frame beta chains. CDR3 protein sequences are deduplicated, and each keeps its most common genes and DNA. TCRdb assigned the V and J calls; the authors' analysis was not used. This sample has 150,000 to 200,000 distinct CDR3 sequences in its table, and around a tenth of those were observed once. Together, the top ten hold around 29% of the sample.

The CDR3 holds 15 amino acids from the cysteine to the phenylalanine. The kept DNA is CDR3 alone, 45 bases in frame from the first base. The receptor chain draws on TRBV21-1 and TRBJ2-4; the table's TRBD1 call for D was not verified on the DNA. TRBV21-1 is given as a pseudogene. Sequencing was performed on blood, either unsorted or a sorted T cell fraction (not recorded which). This receptor was obtained from a male donor with ankylosing spondylitis or in good health (not recorded which). The DNA reads as follows: TGTGCCAGCAGCAATTCGCCCCTAGCCAAAAACATTCAGTACTTC. Its protein is CASSNSPLAKNIQYF.